The 32 T cell receptor beta chains below all came from one sample that was sequenced in a study of blood T cell repertoires in COVID-19. Clones were read by immunoSEQ multiplex PCR, and TCRdb kept only the in-frame ones, dropping some. This table holds approximately 200,000 clones, around four fifths found once. Material: peripheral blood. Receptors originate from an elderly woman with COVID-19, enrolled during active disease.

The chain links TRBV4-3 to TRBJ1-6; D may be TRBD1 (6 bases). The CDR3 has 15 amino acids. The germline CDR1 and CDR2 sequences are LGHNA and YSLEER. Trimming took off 0 bases at V and 8 bases at J, with 11 bases between the two ends. CDR3 DNA: TGCGCCAGCAGCCAAGACGGCAGGGGTGATTCACCCCTCCACTTT. Protein product: CASSQDGRGDSPLHF.

The chain employs TRBV11-2 and TRBJ1-1, with TRBD1 matching 9 bases. V was pared by 5 bases and J by 6 bases, with 4 bases of the junction left unmatched. Germline V gene sequence: CDR1 SGHAT, CDR2 FQNNGV. The CDR3 extends over 13 amino acids. CDR3 amino acids: CASSLQGASEAFF. CDR3 sequence (DNA): TGTGCCAGCAGCCTACAGGGGGCATCTGAAGCTTTCTTT.

This chain links TRBV4-3 with TRBJ2-1; 7 bases align to TRBD2. The CDR3 length is 15 residues. From germline, CDR1 is LGHNA and CDR2 YSLEER. J was trimmed by 7 bases and V by 4 bases; bases with no gene match: 10. The CDR3 region has the DNA TGCGCCAGCAGCCCCGGGGGGTCTCGCGTTAATGAGCAGTTCTTC. Protein product: CASSPGGSRVNEQFF.

The J gene is TRBJ1-2, the V gene TRBV11-2; 7 positions match TRBD1. The CDR3 covers 13 residues. With 5 bases clipped from V and 4 bases from J, the junction kept 4 bases outside the gene matches. Germline V gene data show CDR1 as SGHAT and CDR2 as FQNNGV. This chain's CDR3 is CASSPQGGYGYTF. The CDR3 DNA reads TGTGCCAGCAGCCCCCAGGGGGGCTATGGCTACACCTTC.

The chain joins TRBV6-2 or TRBV6-3 to TRBJ1-1; D is possibly TRBD1 (6 bases). CDR1 and CDR2 (germline): MNHEY, SVGEGT. The CDR3 is made up of 14 amino acids. Between the trimmed V and J ends, which lost 5 bases and 5 bases, there was a span of 15 bases. The CDR3 region is CASSDSKGQTEAFF. Written as DNA, the CDR3 is TGTGCCAGCAGTGATTCCAAGGGACAAACTGAAGCTTTCTTT.

This chain connects TRBV7-6 to TRBJ2-5; D is unresolved. The CDR3 has 14 amino acids. Trimming shortened V by 2 bases and J by 2 bases, and 9 bases separated the two germline ends. Germline V CDR1 and CDR2: SGHVS, FNYEAQ. The CDR3 sequence: CASSLYFPQETQYF. The CDR3 DNA is TGTGCCAGCAGCTTATATTTCCCTCAAGAGACCCAGTACTTC.

Regarding this clone: The same CDR3 is also encoded by other DNA sequences in this sample. The chain is built from TRBV18 and TRBJ1-4; D uncertain. CDR3 length: 14 amino acids. Trimming took 6 bases from V and 0 from J, leaving 8 bases between them. Looked up from germline, CDR1 is KGHSH and CDR2 is LQKENI. CDR3 sequence reads: CASSPGATNEKLFF. The CDR3 DNA reads TGTGCCAGCTCCCCGGGAGCAACTAATGAAAAACTGTTTTTT.

The chain couples TRBV5-6 to TRBJ1-3; D possibly corresponds to TRBD1 (6 bases). Germline assignment: CDR1 SGHDT and CDR2 YYEEEE. The CDR3 has 14 amino acids. V lost 6 bases, J lost 0 bases, and 10 bases lay in between. The chain's CDR3 is CASIDRSSGNTIYF. The CDR3 DNA is TGTGCCAGCATAGACAGGAGCTCTGGAAACACCATATATTTT.

The count of this clone is one. The rearrangement uses TRBV19 and TRBJ1-1, with 11 bases lining up with TRBD1. Germline V gives CDR1 LNHDA, CDR2 SQIVND (reference sequence). Trimming at V came to 4 bases and at J to 5 bases, leaving 6 bases not matched to a gene. CDR3 length: 15 residues. The CDR3 here is CASSRIGTGGTEAFF. The CDR3 coding sequence is TGTGCCAGTAGTAGAATTGGGACAGGGGGAACTGAAGCTTTCTTT.

This clone was counted only a few times. The chain links TRBV2 to TRBJ1-1; D is undetermined. Trimming shortened V by 6 bases and J by 1 base, and 6 bases separated the two germline ends. The CDR3 covers 12 residues. Germline V gives CDR1 SNHLY, CDR2 FYNNEI. The CDR3 sequence is CASRIENTEAFF. The CDR3 nucleotides read TGTGCCAGCAGAATAGAGAACACTGAAGCTTTCTTT.

This clone was detected only once. The chain joins TRBV18 to TRBJ2-1, with 7 bases lining up with TRBD1. V was pared by 3 bases and J by 5 bases, with 1 base of the junction left unmatched. Germline CDR1 KGHSH, CDR2 LQKENI. The CDR3 is 13 residues long. The CDR3 sequence: CASSPGQDNEQFF. The CDR3, as DNA: TGTGCCAGCTCACCTGGACAGGACAATGAGCAGTTCTTC. The full variable domain, rest sourced from reference TRBV18 and TRBJ2-1, is NAGVMQNPRHLVRRRGQEARLRCSPMKGHSHVYWYRQLPEEGLKFMVYLQKENIIDESGMPKERFSAEFPKEGPSILRIQQVVRGDSAAYFCASSPGQDNEQFFGPGTRLTVL.

The genes are TRBV11-2 and TRBJ2-7; 7 nucleotides align to TRBD1. J gave up 12 bases and V 5 bases, and 7 bases lay outside the gene matches. CDR3 size: 11 residues. Germline-derived CDR1 and CDR2 are SGHAT and FQNNGV. The CDR3 loop reads CASSPDRVPYV. CDR3 coding DNA: TGTGCCAGCAGCCCCGACAGGGTTCCGTACGTC.

This clone has a single count. The chain joins TRBV29-1 to TRBJ2-1; D is perhaps TRBD1 (6 bases). Trimming took off 3 bases at V and 6 bases at J, with 12 bases between the two ends. The CDR3 covers 13 residues. In germline, CDR1 is SQVTM, CDR2 ANQGSEA. The CDR3 DNA is TGCAGCGTTGAGTGGGACACACGCAATGAGCAGTTCTTC. It encodes CSVEWDTRNEQFF.

The chain combines TRBV4-1 with TRBJ1-3; no firm D call. Germline CDR1 MGHRA, CDR2 YSYEKL. This CDR3 comprises 15 residues. V was shortened by 2 bases and J by 0 bases, with 8 bases between the two germline ends. The CDR3 region is CASSQYSPSGNTIYF. The CDR3 DNA follows: TGCGCCAGCAGCCAATACAGTCCCTCTGGAAACACCATATATTTT.

Here the CDR3 reads CASSVLAGGRDEQFF. As DNA, the CDR3 is TGTGCCAGCAGCGTTTTAGCGGGGGGGCGGGATGAGCAGTTCTTC. The chain is built from TRBV9 and TRBJ2-1; 11 positions match TRBD2. J lost 8 bases, V lost 2 bases, and 6 bases had no gene match. The germline CDR1 and CDR2 sequences are SGDLS and YYNGEE. This CDR3 comprises 15 residues.

This clone showed up just once. V and J are TRBV5-1 and TRBJ1-4; 12 nucleotides align to TRBD1. The germline gives CDR1 SGHRS, CDR2 YFSETQ. The CDR3 extends over 17 amino acids. The J segment lost 8 bases and the V segment lost 3 bases, leaving 11 bases of the junction unmatched. CDR3 amino acids: CASSSNRDRGQKEKLFF. CDR3 nucleotide sequence: TGCGCCAGCAGCTCAAACCGGGACAGGGGGCAAAAAGAAAAACTGTTTTTT.

This sequence joins TRBV6-2 or TRBV6-3 and TRBJ2-1; 11 nucleotides line up with TRBD2. The CDR3 runs to 21 residues. With 0 bases clipped from V and 0 bases from J, the junction kept 13 bases outside the gene matches. Germline CDR1 MNHEY, CDR2 SVGEGT. The CDR3 sequence is CASSYSLVTSGGPSSYNEQFF. For the CDR3, the DNA is TGTGCCAGCAGTTACTCGTTGGTAACTAGCGGGGGCCCAAGCTCCTACAATGAGCAGTTCTTC.

This clone is medium-sized within its sample. J is TRBJ2-5 and V is TRBV6-6, with 10 bases lining up with TRBD2. The CDR3 spans 15 residues. Germline V CDR1 and CDR2: MNHNY, SVGAGI (reference sequence). V dropped 7 bases and J dropped 4; count of bases not matched to a gene: 9. CDR3 in DNA: TGTGCCAGCACCTTAGCGGGGGGAAGGGGAGAGACCCAGTACTTC. As protein: CASTLAGGRGETQYF.

This chain joins TRBV19 and TRBJ1-3; D may be TRBD1 (5 bases). Per germline, CDR1 LNHDA and CDR2 SQIVND (reference sequence). With 5 bases removed from V and 0 bases from J, the gap between germline ends came to 14 bases. The CDR3 loop spans 16 amino acids. The CDR3 here is CASSFDSANSGNTIYF. CDR3 nucleotides: TGTGCCAGTAGTTTCGACAGCGCAAACTCTGGAAACACCATATATTTT.

Only one count was recorded for this clone. As DNA, the CDR3 is TGTGCCAGCACCCTAGGGGGAACTAACTATGGCTACACCTTC. Protein product: CASTLGGTNYGYTF. The J gene is TRBJ1-2, the V gene TRBV28; D possibly corresponds to TRBD1 (6 bases). Germline values: CDR1 MDHEN, CDR2 SYDVKM. This CDR3 is 14 amino acids long. The V gene lost 7 bases and the J gene lost 0 bases, with 12 bases spanning the gap.

This clone came up a few times. V and J are TRBV30 and TRBJ1-2; 11 bases agree with TRBD1. The V gene's germline CDR1 is GTSNPN and CDR2 SVGIG (reference sequence). After removal of 7 bases from V and 4 bases from J, the junction contained 8 bases not matched to a gene. The CDR3 spans 14 residues. In DNA, the CDR3 is TGTGCCTACCAATCCGGGACAGGGGGCTATGGCTACACCTTC. Translation gives CAYQSGTGGYGYTF.

This clone was found once. The DNA of the CDR3 is TGTGCCTGGAGTCCTACAGGGGCCTATGGCTACACCTTC. Protein product: CAWSPTGAYGYTF. This chain links TRBV30 with TRBJ1-2; TRBD1 aligns across 7 bases. The CDR3 is 13 residues long. With V trimmed by 2 bases and J by 4 bases, 4 bases remained unmatched. Germline V gives CDR1 GTSNPN, CDR2 SVGIG (reference sequence).

J is TRBJ1-2 and V is TRBV7-2; 10 positions match TRBD1. CDR3 size: 17 residues. V lost 4 bases to trimming and J lost 5 bases; unmatched junction nucleotides: 13. CDR1 is SGHTA and CDR2 is FQGNSA in the germline V gene. CDR3 DNA sequence: TGTGCCAGCAGCTCAGACCCCTGGACAGGGGGAGCTTATGGCTACACCTTC. Its translation: CASSSDPWTGGAYGYTF. The complete variable domain, with remaining parts taken from reference TRBV7-2 and TRBJ1-2, reads GAGVSQSPSNKVTEKGKDVELRCDPISGHTALYWYRQSLGQGLEFLIYFQGNSAPDKSGLPSDRFSAERTGGSVSTLTIQRTQQEDSAVYLCASSSDPWTGGAYGYTFGSGTRLTVV.

The V call is TRBV7-9, the J call TRBJ1-5; 7 bases align to TRBD1. Germline CDR1 is SEHNR and CDR2 is FQNEAQ (reference sequence). This CDR3 has 16 residues. With V trimmed by 4 bases and J by 0 bases, 6 bases remained unmatched. The CDR3 region has the DNA TGTGCCAGCAGCTCCTGGACAGGTTATAGCAATCAGCCCCAGCATTTT. It specifies CASSSWTGYSNQPQHF.

The rearrangement joins TRBV24-1 to TRBJ2-1, with D tentatively TRBD2 (6 bases). This CDR3 spans 13 amino acids. With 4 bases removed from V and 7 bases from J, the gap between germline ends came to 10 bases. Per the germline V gene, CDR1 is KGHDR and CDR2 is SFDVKD. The CDR3 loop is CATSDPGGNEQFF. CDR3 in DNA: TGTGCCACCAGTGACCCCGGGGGAAATGAGCAGTTCTTC.

This clone was picked up one time. The V and J genes are TRBV27 and TRBJ1-5; D possibly corresponds to TRBD1 (5 bases). Trimming removed 5 bases from V and 7 bases from J, with 21 bases in between. CDR1 MNHEY and CDR2 SMNVEV come from the germline V gene (reference sequence). The CDR3 loop spans 16 amino acids. DNA of the CDR3: TGTGCCAGCAGTCGGGAGGGACTTCCTCGGAACCAGCCCCAGCATTTT. It specifies CASSREGLPRNQPQHF.

The chain uses TRBV2 and TRBJ1-3; a weak D match, TRBD1 (5 bases). The CDR3 has 14 residues. Trimming removed 6 bases at V and 0 bases at J, with 9 bases between. Germline V gene data show CDR1 as SNHLY and CDR2 as FYNNEI. CDR3 residues: CASSPGHSGNTIYF. The CDR3 DNA is TGTGCCAGCAGCCCAGGGCACTCTGGAAACACCATATATTTT.

The chain has TRBV5-1 and TRBJ1-1; 9 nucleotides line up with TRBD1. J gave up 2 bases and V 0 bases, and 5 bases lay outside the gene matches. The CDR3 spans 16 residues. Germline V gene data show CDR1 as SGHRS and CDR2 as YFSETQ. The CDR3 loop is CASSLDGTGLNTEAFF. CDR3 nucleotides: TGCGCCAGCAGCTTGGATGGGACAGGGCTCAACACTGAAGCTTTCTTT.

The CDR3 loop is CAWKYTQNTGELFF. The CDR3 nucleotides are TGTGCCTGGAAATACACCCAGAACACCGGGGAGCTGTTTTTT. The gene calls are TRBV30 and TRBJ2-2; D uncertain. Trimming cost V 4 bases and J 1 base, with 10 bases left between them. CDR3 length: 14 amino acids. The germline CDR1 and CDR2 sequences are GTSNPN and SVGIG (reference sequence).

The chain couples TRBV10-3 to TRBJ1-6; D is unresolved. Trimming removed 7 bases at V and 5 bases at J, with 15 bases between. This CDR3 comprises 15 residues. CDR1 is ENHRY and CDR2 is SYGVKD in the germline V gene. The chain's CDR3 is CAITEQPNNNSPLHF. CDR3 DNA sequence: TGTGCCATCACCGAACAGCCCAACAATAATTCACCCCTCCACTTT.

This clone was seen a single time. V usage is TRBV4-1 and J usage is TRBJ1-6, with no clear D. Germline values: CDR1 MGHRA, CDR2 YSYEKL. V lost 4 bases, J lost 0 bases, and 10 bases lay in between. CDR3 size: 16 residues. The CDR3 is CASSRGASSYNSPLHF. The CDR3 DNA reads TGCGCCAGCAGCCGGGGAGCGAGCTCCTATAATTCACCCCTCCACTTT.

Comment on this clone: The same CDR3 also results from other DNA sequences found in this sample. This chain connects TRBV5-1 to TRBJ1-1; D might be TRBD1 (5 bases). The CDR3 runs to 13 residues. The germline V gene has CDR1 SGHRS and CDR2 YFSETQ. Trimming left V 4 bases short and J 1 base short, with 8 bases between. The CDR3 is CASSLTGNTEAFF. In DNA, the CDR3 is TGCGCCAGCAGCCTCACAGGGAACACTGAAGCTTTCTTT.